This T cell receptor beta chain was identified in a study of early stage breast cancer tumors. CDR1 is SGHRS, CDR2 YFSETQ, per germline. The V segment lost 4 bases and the J segment 0 bases; nucleotides outside the gene matches: 1. CDR3 length: 15 residues. Measured with immunoSEQ multiplex PCR; TCRdb has only the in-frame clones, and not every one. The top ten clones hold under 4.5% of a sample with tens of thousands of clones, around four fifths of them seen once. The chain is built from TRBV5-1 and TRBJ2-2, with 9 nucleotides matching TRBD2. The receptor was isolated from a person aged 35-49 years with breast cancer. Sequenced sample: blood. The CDR3 reads CASSPSGANTGELFF. DNA for the CDR3: TGCGCCAGCAGCCCTAGCGGGGCGAACACCGGGGAGCTGTTTTTT. Complete variable domain (other parts from reference TRBV5-1 and TRBJ2-2): KAGVTQTPRYLIKTRGQQVTLSCSPISGHRSVSWYQQTPGQGLQFLFEYFSETQRNKGNFPGRFSGRQFSNSRSEMNVSTLELGDSALYLCASSPSGANTGELFFGEGSRLTVL.